This TCR beta chain was documented in a study of OX40 agonist ivuxolimab in advanced cancers. Background on the study: Participants could have had prior anti-PD-1, anti-PD-L1 or anti-CTLA-4 therapy, and approximately 40% had some.

The CDR3 runs to 15 residues. V shed 5 bases and J 5 bases; nucleotides not matched to a gene: 9. CDR1 is LNHDA, CDR2 SQIVND, per germline (reference sequence). Patients were ineligible given autoimmune disease history or systemic immunosuppression. TCRdb's copy holds only in-frame clones and misses some; the assay was immunoSEQ multiplex PCR. Of under 90,000 clones listed, roughly 89% are singletons. Findings and caveats of the study: Antigen specificity remained undetermined for the expanded peripheral T cells. Clonal expansion in partial responders at 0.1-3.0 mg/kg ranked among the lowest.

A note on this clone: As yet, its antigen is unknown.

This sequence joins TRBV19 and TRBJ2-3, with 8 positions matching TRBD2. The clonotype originates from an adult with an advanced solid tumor such as melanoma, head and neck, liver or kidney cancer. The sequenced sample was CD4+ or CD8+ T cells sorted from blood, obtained in a trial of the OX40 agonist ivuxolimab. CDR3 DNA sequence: TGTGCCAGTAGTCAAGCGGGGGCCCAGGGAGATACGCAGTATTTT. It is translated as CASSQAGAQGDTQYF.